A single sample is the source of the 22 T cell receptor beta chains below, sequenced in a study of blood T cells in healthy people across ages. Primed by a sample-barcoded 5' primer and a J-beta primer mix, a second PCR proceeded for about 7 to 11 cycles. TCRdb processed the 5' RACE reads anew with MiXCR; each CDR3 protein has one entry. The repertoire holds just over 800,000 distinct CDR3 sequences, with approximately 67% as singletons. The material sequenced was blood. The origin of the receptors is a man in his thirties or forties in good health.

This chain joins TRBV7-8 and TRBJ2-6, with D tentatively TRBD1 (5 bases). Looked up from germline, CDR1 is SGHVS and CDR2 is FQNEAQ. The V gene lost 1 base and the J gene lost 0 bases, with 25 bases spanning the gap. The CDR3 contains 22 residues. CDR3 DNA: TGTGCCAGCAGCTTAGGGGCAGGGTTATACGATTCGATTCCCTCTGGGGCCAACGTCCTGACTTTC. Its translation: CASSLGAGLYDSIPSGANVLTF. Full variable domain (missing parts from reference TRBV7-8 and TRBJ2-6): GAGVSQSPRYKVAKRGQDVALRCDPISGHVSLFWYQQALGQGPEFLTYFQNEAQLDKSGLPSDRFFAERPEGSVSTLKIQRTQQEDSAVYLCASSLGAGLYDSIPSGANVLTFGAGSRLTVL.

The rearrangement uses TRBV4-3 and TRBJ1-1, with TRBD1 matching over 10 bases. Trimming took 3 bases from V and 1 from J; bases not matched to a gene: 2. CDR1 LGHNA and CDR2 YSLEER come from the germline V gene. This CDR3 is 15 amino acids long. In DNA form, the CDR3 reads TGCGCCAGCAGCCACGGGGACAGGGGGAACACTGAAGCTTTCTTT. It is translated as CASSHGDRGNTEAFF.

DNA of the CDR3: TGTGCCAGCAGCTTAATAAGGGGAAGAGGAGGCAATGAGCAGTTCTTC. The encoded protein is CASSLIRGRGGNEQFF. The chain uses TRBV11-2 and TRBJ2-1, with D possibly being TRBD1 or TRBD2 (5 bases each). Germline CDR1 and CDR2: SGHAT and FQNNGV. The CDR3 length is 16 residues. Trimming left V 2 bases short and J 6 bases short, with 17 bases between.

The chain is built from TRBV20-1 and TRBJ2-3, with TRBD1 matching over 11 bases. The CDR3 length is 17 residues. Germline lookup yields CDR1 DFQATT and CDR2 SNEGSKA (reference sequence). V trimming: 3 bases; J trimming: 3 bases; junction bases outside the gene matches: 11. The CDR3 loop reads CSASDPGTGGPTDTQYF. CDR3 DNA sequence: TGCAGTGCTAGTGACCCCGGGACAGGGGGGCCTACAGATACGCAGTATTTT.

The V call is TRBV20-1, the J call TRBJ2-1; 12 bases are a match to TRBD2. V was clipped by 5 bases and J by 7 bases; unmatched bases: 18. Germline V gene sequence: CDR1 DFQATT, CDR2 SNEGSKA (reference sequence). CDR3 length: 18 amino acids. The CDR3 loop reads CSADLASGGAGSGNEQFF. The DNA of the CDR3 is TGCAGTGCTGACCTCGCTAGCGGGGGGGCCGGATCGGGAAATGAGCAGTTCTTC.

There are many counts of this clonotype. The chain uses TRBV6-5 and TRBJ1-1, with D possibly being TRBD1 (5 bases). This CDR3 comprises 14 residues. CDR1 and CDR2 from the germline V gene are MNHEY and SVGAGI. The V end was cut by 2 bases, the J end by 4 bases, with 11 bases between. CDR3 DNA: TGTGCCAGCAGTTACGCGGGGGAGGTCACTGAAGCTTTCTTT. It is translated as CASSYAGEVTEAFF.

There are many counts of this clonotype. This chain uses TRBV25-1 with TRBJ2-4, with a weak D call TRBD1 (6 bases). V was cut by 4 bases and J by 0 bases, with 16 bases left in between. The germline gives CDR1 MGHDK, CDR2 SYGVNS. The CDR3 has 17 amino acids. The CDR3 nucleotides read TGTGCCAGCAGTGGACCCCAGGGGCGTCTAGCCAAAAACATTCAGTACTTC. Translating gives CASSGPQGRLAKNIQYF. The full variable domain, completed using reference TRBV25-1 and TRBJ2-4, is EADIYQTPRYLVIGTGKKITLECSQTMGHDKMYWYQQDPGMELHLIHYSYGVNSTEKGDLSSESTVSRIRTEHFPLTLESARPSHTSQYLCASSGPQGRLAKNIQYFGAGTRLSVL.

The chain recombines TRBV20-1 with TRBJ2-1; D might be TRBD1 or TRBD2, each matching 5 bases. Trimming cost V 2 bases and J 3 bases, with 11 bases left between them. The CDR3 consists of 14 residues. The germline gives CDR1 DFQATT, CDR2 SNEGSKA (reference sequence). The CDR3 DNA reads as TGCAGTGCTAGATCCGGGACGGTCTACAATGAGCAGTTCTTC. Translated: CSARSGTVYNEQFF.

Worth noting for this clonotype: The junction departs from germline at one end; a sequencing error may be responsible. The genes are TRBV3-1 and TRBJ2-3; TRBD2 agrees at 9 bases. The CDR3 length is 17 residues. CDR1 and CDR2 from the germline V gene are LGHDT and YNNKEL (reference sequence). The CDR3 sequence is CASSSRRNSGGTGTQYF. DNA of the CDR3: TGTGCCAGCAGCTCGCGAAGAAATAGCGGGGGCACAGGTACGCAGTATTTT.

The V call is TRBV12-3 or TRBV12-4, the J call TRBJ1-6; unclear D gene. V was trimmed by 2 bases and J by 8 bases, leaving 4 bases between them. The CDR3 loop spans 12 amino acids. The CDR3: CASSLIDSPLHF. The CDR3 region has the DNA TGTGCCAGCAGTTTAATAGATTCACCCCTCCACTTT.

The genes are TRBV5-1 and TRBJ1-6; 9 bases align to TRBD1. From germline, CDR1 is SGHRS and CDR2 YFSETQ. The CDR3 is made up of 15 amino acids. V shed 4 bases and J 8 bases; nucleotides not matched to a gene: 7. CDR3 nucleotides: TGCGCCAGCAGCCGGGGACAGGGTTCGGATTCACCCCTCCACTTT. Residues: CASSRGQGSDSPLHF.

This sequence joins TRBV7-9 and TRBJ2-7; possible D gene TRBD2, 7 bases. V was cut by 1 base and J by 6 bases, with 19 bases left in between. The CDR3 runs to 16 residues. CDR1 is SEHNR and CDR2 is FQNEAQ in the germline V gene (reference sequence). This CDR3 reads CASSLGGLGGRGEQYF. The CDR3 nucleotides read TGTGCCAGCAGCTTAGGGGGTTTGGGGGGGCGAGGCGAGCAGTACTTC.

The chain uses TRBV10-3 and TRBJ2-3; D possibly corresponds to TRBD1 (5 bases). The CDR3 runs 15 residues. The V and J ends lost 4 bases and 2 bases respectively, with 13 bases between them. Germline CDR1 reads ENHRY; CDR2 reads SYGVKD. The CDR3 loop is CAISGGAGLTDTQYF. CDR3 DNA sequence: TGTGCCATCAGTGGGGGCGCCGGGCTCACAGATACGCAGTATTTT.

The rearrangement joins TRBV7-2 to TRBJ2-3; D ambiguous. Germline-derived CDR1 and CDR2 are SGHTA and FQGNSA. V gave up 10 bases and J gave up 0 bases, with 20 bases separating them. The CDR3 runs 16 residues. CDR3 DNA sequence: TGTGCCATCAACGCAATAAGCCCCGGTAGCACAGATACGCAGTATTTT. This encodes CAINAISPGSTDTQYF.

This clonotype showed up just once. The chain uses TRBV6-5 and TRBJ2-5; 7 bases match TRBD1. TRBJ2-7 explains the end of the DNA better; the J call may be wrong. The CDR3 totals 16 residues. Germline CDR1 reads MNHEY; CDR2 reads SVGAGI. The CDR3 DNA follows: TGTGCCAGCAGTTACTCGATTTCCCAGGGGGTCTACGAGCAGTACTTC. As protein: CASSYSISQGVYEQYF.

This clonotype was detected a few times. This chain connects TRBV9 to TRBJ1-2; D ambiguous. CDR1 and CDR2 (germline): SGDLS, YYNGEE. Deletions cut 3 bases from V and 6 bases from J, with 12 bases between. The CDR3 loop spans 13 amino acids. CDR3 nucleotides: TGTGCCAGCAGCGGAGGATTCTGGGATGGCTACACCTTC. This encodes CASSGGFWDGYTF.

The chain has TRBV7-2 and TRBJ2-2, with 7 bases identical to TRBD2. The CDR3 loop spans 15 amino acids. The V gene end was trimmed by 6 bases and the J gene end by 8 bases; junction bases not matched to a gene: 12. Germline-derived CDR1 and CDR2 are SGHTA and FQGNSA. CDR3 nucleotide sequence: TGTGCCAGCAGTTGGGCTAGCGGATCTAGGGGGGAGCTGTTTTTT. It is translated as CASSWASGSRGELFF.

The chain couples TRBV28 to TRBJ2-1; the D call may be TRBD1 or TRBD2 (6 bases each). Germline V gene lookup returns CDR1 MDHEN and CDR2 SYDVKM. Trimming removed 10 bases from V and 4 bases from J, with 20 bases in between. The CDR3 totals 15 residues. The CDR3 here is CATLTGGTSYNEQFF. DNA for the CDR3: TGTGCCACTTTAACGGGCGGGACAAGTTACAATGAGCAGTTCTTC.

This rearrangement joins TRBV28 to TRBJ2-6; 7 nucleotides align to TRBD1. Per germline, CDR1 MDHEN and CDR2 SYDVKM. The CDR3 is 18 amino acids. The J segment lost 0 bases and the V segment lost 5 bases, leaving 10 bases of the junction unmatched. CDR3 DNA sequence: TGTGCCAGCAGTCCTCTAGGACAGGCAAGCTCTGGGGCCAACGTCCTGACTTTC. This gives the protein CASSPLGQASSGANVLTF.

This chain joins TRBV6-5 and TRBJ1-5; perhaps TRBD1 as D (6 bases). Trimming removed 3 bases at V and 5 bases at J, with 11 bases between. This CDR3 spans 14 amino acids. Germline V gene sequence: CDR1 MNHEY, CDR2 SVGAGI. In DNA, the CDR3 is TGTGCCAGCAGTTATTACAGGGAGGATCAGCCCCAGCATTTT. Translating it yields CASSYYREDQPQHF.

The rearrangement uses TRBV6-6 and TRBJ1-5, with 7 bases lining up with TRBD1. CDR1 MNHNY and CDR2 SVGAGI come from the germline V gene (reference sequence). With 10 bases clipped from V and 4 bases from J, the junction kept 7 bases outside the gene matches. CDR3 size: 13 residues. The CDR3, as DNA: TGTGCCACCCGACAGGGTGGGAATCAGCCCCAGCATTTT. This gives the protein CATRQGGNQPQHF.

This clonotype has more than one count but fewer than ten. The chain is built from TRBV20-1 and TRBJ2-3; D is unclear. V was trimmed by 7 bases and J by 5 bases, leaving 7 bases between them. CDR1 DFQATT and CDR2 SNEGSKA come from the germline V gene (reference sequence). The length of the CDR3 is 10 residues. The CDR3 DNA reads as TGCAGTGTTTCGGGAGATACGCAGTATTTT. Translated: CSVSGDTQYF.